These 16 T cell receptor beta chains came from one sample sequenced in a study of T-cell memory formation after mild COVID-19. TCRdb reanalysed the 5' RACE reads using MiXCR and keeps one entry per CDR3 protein. Among about 390,000 distinct CDR3 sequences listed, around 20% were seen once. The sequenced sample consisted of PBMCs or a T cell subset sorted from them (not recorded which). These receptors all come from an adult woman who had mild COVID-19 (a few samples of this study predate the infection). Cell type and time point are not known.

This clonotype showed up just a few times. The J gene is TRBJ2-7, the V gene TRBV5-8, with D possibly matching TRBD1 (6 bases). Per germline, CDR1 SGHTS and CDR2 YDEGEE. There are 14 residues in the CDR3. Trimming cost V 3 bases and J 2 bases, with 12 bases left between them. CDR3 in DNA: TGTGCCAGCAGCTCGATTGGACAGACCTACGAGCAGTACTTC. This translates into CASSSIGQTYEQYF.

The chain has TRBV12-3 or TRBV12-4 and TRBJ1-2, with a possible D match to TRBD1 (5 bases). CDR3 length: 15 residues. V lost 6 bases and J lost 2, with 16 bases in between. CDR3 residues: CASSAGTDGNYGYTF. CDR3 sequence (DNA): TGTGCCAGCAGCGCCGGGACGGACGGAAACTATGGCTACACCTTC.

This clonotype was picked up a small number of times. This chain links TRBV6-6 with TRBJ2-7; D may be TRBD2 (6 bases). V was cut by 6 bases and J by 0 bases, with 15 bases left in between. The CDR3 runs to 15 residues. In germline, CDR1 is MNHNY, CDR2 SVGAGI (reference sequence). This chain's CDR3 is CASRGGASSSYEQYF. DNA for the CDR3: TGTGCCAGCAGGGGCGGGGCCTCAAGCTCCTACGAGCAGTACTTC.

This clonotype was seen only a few times. V is TRBV25-1 and J is TRBJ2-1, with TRBD2 as a possible D gene (5 bases). Per the germline V gene, CDR1 is MGHDK and CDR2 is SYGVNS. V lost 4 bases, J lost 2 bases, and 12 bases lay in between. This CDR3 is 15 amino acids long. The CDR3 nucleotides read TGTGCCAGCAGTGGGACCTATAGCGCCTACAATGAGCAGTTCTTC. It translates to CASSGTYSAYNEQFF.

This chain joins TRBV12-3 or TRBV12-4 and TRBJ2-3; D unresolved. The CDR3 consists of 16 residues. The V gene lost 3 bases and the J gene lost 0 bases, with 13 bases spanning the gap. CDR3 region: CASSFYAGSSTDTQYF. In DNA form, the CDR3 reads TGTGCCAGCAGTTTCTACGCTGGATCTAGCACAGATACGCAGTATTTT.

This clonotype was recorded a few times. This chain connects TRBV7-6 to TRBJ2-3, with D possibly TRBD2 on 6 matching bases. Per the germline V gene, CDR1 is SGHVS and CDR2 is FNYEAQ. The CDR3 length is 16 residues. Trimming pared 4 bases from V and 2 bases from J, leaving 16 bases between. CDR3 nucleotides: TGTGCCAGCAGCTCTATACGGGGGAGAATCACAGATACGCAGTATTTT. It yields the protein CASSSIRGRITDTQYF.

In the case of this clonotype: Its ends do not fully match the called genes, so a read error is possible. The chain is built from TRBV5-1 and TRBJ2-7; TRBD2 aligns across 9 bases. This CDR3 region has 15 residues. The germline CDR1 and CDR2 sequences are SGHRS and YFSETQ. This CDR3 is CASGRGGGASDEQYF. CDR3 in DNA: TGCGCCAGCGGGAGAGGCGGGGGGGCCTCCGACGAGCAGTACTTC.

This chain joins TRBV3-1 and TRBJ2-1; D perhaps matches TRBD2 (5 bases). Trimming pared 3 bases from V and 9 bases from J, leaving 12 bases between. From germline, CDR1 is LGHDT and CDR2 YNNKEL (reference sequence). There are 13 residues in the CDR3. CDR3 coding DNA: TGTGCCAGCAGCCACACCGGGGAGACTGAGCAGTTCTTC. It codes for CASSHTGETEQFF.

The CDR3 DNA follows: TGTGCCAGCAGCTTAGGGACAGGGGGCAGAGGGCAGCCCCAGCATTTT. It yields the protein CASSLGTGGRGQPQHF. The rearrangement uses TRBV11-2 and TRBJ1-5; 11 positions match TRBD1. Germline V lookup: CDR1 SGHAT, CDR2 FQNNGV. J gave up 7 bases and V 1 base, and 6 bases lay outside the gene matches. The CDR3 is 16 residues long. Drawing the rest from reference TRBV11-2 and TRBJ1-5, the complete variable domain is EAGVAQSPRYKIIEKRQSVAFWCNPISGHATLYWYQQILGQGPKLLIQFQNNGVVDDSQLPKDRFSAERLKGVDSTLKIQPAKLEDSAVYLCASSLGTGGRGQPQHFGDGTRLSIL.

This chain links TRBV7-9 with TRBJ2-1, with a weak D call TRBD2 (7 bases). Trimming left V 7 bases short and J 8 bases short, with 18 bases between. Germline-derived CDR1 and CDR2 are SEHNR and FQNEAQ (reference sequence). This CDR3 spans 14 amino acids. CDR3 in DNA: TGTGCCAGCACCCCCGAGGGGGGGGGCTATGAGCAGTTCTTC. Its protein product is CASTPEGGGYEQFF.

This clonotype was recorded a few times. The chain carries TRBV12-3 or TRBV12-4 and TRBJ2-5; 11 bases fit TRBD2. The CDR3 is 15 residues long. V was clipped by 6 bases and J by 7 bases; unmatched bases: 10. The CDR3 region is CASSPGTSGLSTQYF. The CDR3 nucleotides read TGTGCCAGCAGCCCCGGGACTAGCGGCTTGTCGACCCAGTACTTC.

CDR3: CAISEDLGEGNQPQHF. CDR3 sequence (DNA): TGTGCCATCAGTGAGGATCTGGGAGAGGGCAATCAGCCCCAGCATTTT. This chain connects TRBV10-3 to TRBJ1-5; the D is unclear. V lost 2 bases and J 2 bases, leaving 13 bases between the germline ends. The germline V gene encodes CDR1 ENHRY and CDR2 SYGVKD. The CDR3 covers 16 residues.

This clonotype was detected only a few times. The chain carries TRBV15 and TRBJ2-7; 10 bases map to TRBD1. The germline V gene has CDR1 LNHNV and CDR2 YYDKDF (reference sequence). The CDR3 consists of 16 residues. V shed 3 bases and J 1 base; nucleotides not matched to a gene: 6. DNA of the CDR3: TGTGCCACCAGCAGTACCGGACAGGGGGGTTCCTACGAGCAGTACTTC. Amino acids: CATSSTGQGGSYEQYF. Using reference TRBV15 and TRBJ2-7 for the parts outside the CDR3, the full variable domain is DAMVIQNPRYQVTQFGKPVTLSCSQTLNHNVMYWYQQKSSQAPKLLFHYYDKDFNNEADTPDNFQSRRPNTSFCFLDIRSPGLGDTAMYLCATSSTGQGGSYEQYFGPGTRLTVT.

This clonotype was seen a few times. J is TRBJ2-7 and V is TRBV6-6; no reliable D call. The CDR3 is made up of 16 amino acids. Deletions cut 2 bases from V and 2 bases from J, with 16 bases between. The germline gives CDR1 MNHNY, CDR2 SVGAGI (reference sequence). Here the CDR3 DNA reads TGTGCCAGCAGTTACCGTTCCCCAGGCGAGGCCTACGAGCAGTACTTC. It yields the protein CASSYRSPGEAYEQYF.

Only a few counts were recorded for this clonotype. V and J are TRBV29-1 and TRBJ2-2, with 8 bases that match TRBD1. The CDR3 runs to 15 residues. V dropped 5 bases and J dropped 5; count of bases not matched to a gene: 10. The V gene's germline CDR1 is SQVTM and CDR2 ANQGSEA. The CDR3 coding sequence is TGCAGCGTTCCGACAGGGGACGCCTTGACCGGGGAGCTGTTTTTT. This gives the protein CSVPTGDALTGELFF.

The V gene is TRBV12-3 or TRBV12-4, the J gene TRBJ2-3; no clear D. The CDR3 spans 17 residues. The V end lost 6 bases, the J end lost 2 bases, and 21 bases lay between the germline ends. The CDR3 loop is CASSPTGGGMSTDTQYF. Here the CDR3 DNA reads TGTGCCAGCAGCCCGACCGGCGGTGGGATGTCCACAGATACGCAGTATTTT.